A selection of T cell receptor beta chains follows, all from one sample in a study of CD8 T cells in ankylosing spondylitis. From the 5' RACE reads, TCRdb called clonotypes with MiXCR, one entry per CDR3 protein. The table shows some 240,000 distinct CDR3 sequences, with approximately 24% occurring only once. The specimen sequenced was blood, either unsorted or a sorted T cell fraction (not recorded which). The receptor source for this set is a male donor with ankylosing spondylitis or in good health (not recorded which). CDR3s leave out the opening cysteine and the closing phenylalanine or tryptophan. A D gene is named only where the DNA matches it firmly.

d_call,v_call,cdr3_aa
TRBD1,TRBV6-1,ASRDRDLEQY
NA,TRBV20-1,SAVRMGNQPQH
TRBD1,TRBV29-1,SVDRANTQY
NA,TRBV4-2,ASSQDLGGSGTQY
TRBD2,TRBV5-1,ASSTVAGGYNEQF
NA,TRBV12-3/TRBV12-4,ASSLSGGGGDTQY
NA,TRBV20-1,SARDPGNQPQH
NA,TRBV29-1,SVVRHKNTEAF
NA,TRBV20-1,SAGLSNQPQH
NA,TRBV18,ASSPRALAKNIQY
NA,TRBV29-1,SVERRLNTEAF
NA,TRBV20-1,SARDTGREVETQY
TRBD1,TRBV24-1,ATSDGRDRGGYT
NA,TRBV20-1,SALSAGSAEAF
NA,TRBV12-3/TRBV12-4,ASSQFPGHEQY
NA,TRBV20-1,SALPGGRKESYEQY
TRBD1,TRBV20-1,SARETGTGGYGYT
NA,TRBV20-1,SAREPGDYEQY
TRBD1,TRBV20-1,SARALGGNTEAF
NA,TRBV20-1,SAPSGGSYTDTQY
NA,TRBV29-1,SDRGLETQY
NA,TRBV5-1,ASSLPGNEQY
NA,TRBV20-1,SARVSRGQETQY
TRBD1,TRBV6-1,ASSQGVWGYGYT
TRBD2,TRBV12-3/TRBV12-4,ASTPGGSGVVETQY
NA,TRBV3-1,ASSDDDSSYEQY
TRBD2,TRBV20-1,SAPLAGGPSDTQY
TRBD2,TRBV10-3,AIQTSGENEQF
NA,TRBV19,ASQRGYSYNEQF
NA,TRBV12-3/TRBV12-4,ASTSRDTQY
NA,TRBV12-3/TRBV12-4,ASSLFPLDTIY
TRBD2,TRBV2,ASRKGLADKATQY
NA,TRBV6-2/TRBV6-3,ASSYQGSSRYGYT
TRBD1,TRBV6-5,ASSYSLGTVYEQY
TRBD2,TRBV20-1,SARGLAGLNGYNEQF
NA,TRBV7-6,ASSWMDTGELF
TRBD1,TRBV3-1,ASSLQGASYEQY